The 11 T cell receptor beta chains below come from one sample, sequenced in a study of cytomegalovirus exposure and HLA in healthy donors. It was with 60 Vbeta and 13 Jbeta primers that the PCR ran. Measured with immunoSEQ multiplex PCR; TCRdb has only the in-frame clones, and not every one. The sample records 140,000 to 150,000 clones, approximately 78% being singletons. The sample taken for sequencing was PBMCs. These receptors all come from a man aged 35-49 years in good health and CMV-seropositive.

The chain combines TRBV19 with TRBJ2-7; 11 positions agree with TRBD2. The CDR3 length is 15 residues. V was clipped by 6 bases and J by 1 base; unmatched bases: 5. Germline CDR1 LNHDA, CDR2 SQIVND (reference sequence). CDR3 nucleotide sequence: TGTGCCAGTAGCACGACTAGCGGGGCGTCCTACGAGCAGTACTTC. Amino acids: CASSTTSGASYEQYF.

The chain recombines TRBV14 with TRBJ2-3; D uncertain. V gave up 3 bases and J gave up 1 base, with 5 bases separating them. CDR1 is SGHDN, CDR2 FVKESK, per germline. This CDR3 is built from 13 residues. The CDR3 coding sequence is TGTGCCAGCAGCCATCTAGGCACAGATACGCAGTATTTT. This translates into CASSHLGTDTQYF.

The V gene is TRBV19, the J gene TRBJ2-5, with TRBD2 identical over 8 bases. The CDR3 extends over 16 amino acids. CDR1 and CDR2 from the germline V gene are LNHDA and SQIVND (reference sequence). Germline trimming cut 7 bases from V and 5 bases from J; bases unmatched to any gene: 15. The CDR3 loop reads CASKVRDGRAVETQYF. CDR3 bases: TGTGCCAGTAAGGTCCGGGACGGGAGGGCCGTGGAGACCCAGTACTTC. Full variable domain (missing parts from reference TRBV19 and TRBJ2-5): DGGITQSPKYLFRKEGQNVTLSCEQNLNHDAMYWYRQDPGQGLRLIYYSQIVNDFQKGDIAEGYSVSREKKESFPLTVTSAQKNPTAFYLCASKVRDGRAVETQYFGPGTRLLVL.

The chain combines TRBV28 with TRBJ1-2; D call uncertain. Germline CDR1 is MDHEN and CDR2 is SYDVKM. The CDR3 is 12 amino acids. V was clipped by 1 base and J by 3 bases, with 3 bases between them. The CDR3 loop is CASSLSDYGYTF. CDR3 bases: TGTGCCAGCAGTTTATCTGACTATGGCTACACCTTC.

The genes are TRBV27 and TRBJ2-1; the match to TRBD2 covers 10 bases. J gave up 8 bases and V 2 bases, and 9 bases lay outside the gene matches. The CDR3 is 16 residues long. Per germline, CDR1 MNHEY and CDR2 SMNVEV (reference sequence). The chain's CDR3 is CASSLKSSGRSYEQFF. The CDR3 DNA sequence: TGTGCCAGCAGTTTAAAATCTAGCGGGAGAAGTTATGAGCAGTTCTTC.

V usage is TRBV5-6 and J usage is TRBJ1-1; 8 positions match TRBD1. The CDR3 runs 15 residues. The junction had 8 bases not matched to a gene; V was cut back by 0 bases and J by 7 bases. Looked up from germline, CDR1 is SGHDT and CDR2 is YYEEEE. CDR3 sequence: CASSLGGGQVDEAFF. The CDR3 nucleotides are TGTGCCAGCAGCTTGGGTGGGGGACAGGTGGATGAAGCTTTCTTT.

The chain links TRBV7-2 to TRBJ2-5; 10 positions match TRBD2. The J call could be wrong; TRBJ2-7 is a better fit for the DNA end. This CDR3 spans 15 amino acids. Germline V gives CDR1 SGHTA, CDR2 FQGNSA. The CDR3 loop reads CASSRQREGLPEQYF. CDR3 bases: TGTGCCAGCAGCCGACAGCGGGAGGGCCTGCCCGAGCAGTACTTC.

The chain uses TRBV5-1 and TRBJ2-7, with 10 nucleotides matching TRBD2. This CDR3 contains 17 residues. The V gene's germline CDR1 is SGHRS and CDR2 YFSETQ. The V gene end was trimmed by 5 bases and the J gene end by 0 bases; junction bases not matched to a gene: 11. CDR3 loop: CASSYGASGGLSYEQYF. The DNA of the CDR3 is TGCGCCAGCAGTTACGGGGCTAGCGGGGGACTCTCCTACGAGCAGTACTTC.

Only a few counts were recorded for this clone. The chain joins TRBV6-6 to TRBJ2-7; tentative D call: TRBD1 (8 bases). Germline V gene lookup returns CDR1 MNHNY and CDR2 SVGAGI (reference sequence). V gave up 6 bases and J gave up 2 bases, with 17 bases separating them. This CDR3 is built from 15 residues. The CDR3 coding sequence is TGTGCCAGCAGACGAACAGGGGGGGATACCTACGAGCAGTACTTC. Its protein is CASRRTGGDTYEQYF.

This rearrangement joins TRBV28 to TRBJ2-7; 7 bases agree with TRBD2. The CDR3 totals 15 residues. The ends lost 3 bases at V and 0 bases at J; junction bases unmatched: 5. In germline, CDR1 is MDHEN, CDR2 SYDVKM. CDR3: CASSFGEGSSYEQYF. The CDR3 DNA sequence: TGTGCCAGCAGTTTTGGGGAGGGGAGCTCCTACGAGCAGTACTTC.

The chain employs TRBV7-2 and TRBJ2-5, with TRBD2 matching over 13 bases. Germline assignment: CDR1 SGHTA and CDR2 FQGNSA. This CDR3 is built from 15 residues. V lost 5 bases, J lost 7 bases, and 7 bases stayed unmatched. The CDR3 region has the DNA TGTGCCAGCAGCGGCGGACTAGCGGGAGTGGGGACCCAGTACTTC. This translates into CASSGGLAGVGTQYF.